These 26 T cell receptor beta chains were sequenced from one sample in a study of post-analysis software for immune sequencing data. Study-level results: Five or six TRBV segments (TRBV5-6, TRBV5-1 and TRBV20-1 among them) occurred more frequently in patients than in controls.

Sequencing libraries made from TCR beta cDNA carried unique molecular identifiers. Each CDR3 protein is one row after TCRdb ran MiXCR on the PCR reads. The sample has roughly 700,000 distinct CDR3 sequences; about 27% are singletons. For these TCRs, the target antigens are not known. Sequenced sample: blood. These TCRs come from a girl under 18 with multiple sclerosis.

This clonotype was seen a few times. The genes are TRBV4-3 and TRBJ2-7; D is perhaps TRBD2 (5 bases). The CDR3 is made up of 15 amino acids. The germline V gene encodes CDR1 LGHNA and CDR2 YSLEER. Trimming cost V 0 bases and J 1 base, with 10 bases left between them. As DNA, the CDR3 is TGCGCCAGCAGCCAAGAACGGGGTAGTTCCTACGAGCAGTACTTC. Translated: CASSQERGSSYEQYF.

This clonotype was counted between two and nine times. The rearrangement uses TRBV7-2 and TRBJ2-2; tentative D call: TRBD2 (6 bases). V gave up 0 bases and J gave up 5 bases, with 10 bases separating them. Germline V gene sequence: CDR1 SGHTA, CDR2 FQGNSA. This CDR3 is built from 15 residues. As DNA, the CDR3 is TGTGCCAGCAGCTTAGCGCTGGGGGGAACCGGGGAGCTGTTTTTT. Protein product: CASSLALGGTGELFF.

The chain recombines TRBV7-2 with TRBJ2-7, with D perhaps TRBD2 (6 bases). The J call may not be correct, given that the DNA end is closer to TRBJ2-5. The CDR3 runs to 15 residues. Germline values: CDR1 SGHTA, CDR2 FQGNSA. The DNA for the CDR3 is TGTGCCAGCAGCTTAAGCCTAGCGCGACAAGAGACCCAGTACTTC. Translation: CASSLSLARQETQYF.

This clonotype was found a few times. The chain employs TRBV7-8 and TRBJ1-4, with D unclear. The CDR3 consists of 12 residues. Germline CDR1 is SGHVS and CDR2 is FQNEAQ. The V gene lost 5 bases and the J gene lost 7 bases, with 8 bases spanning the gap. The CDR3 region has the DNA TGTGCCAGCAGCCGATCAGGTGAAAAACTGTTTTTT. Translated: CASSRSGEKLFF. The entire variable domain, with the rest obtained from reference TRBV7-8 and TRBJ1-4, is as follows: GAGVSQSPRYKVAKRGQDVALRCDPISGHVSLFWYQQALGQGPEFLTYFQNEAQLDKSGLPSDRFFAERPEGSVSTLKIQRTQQEDSAVYLCASSRSGEKLFFGSGTQLSVL.

The chain has TRBV28 and TRBJ2-5, with D unresolved. Trimming took 3 bases from V and 13 from J, leaving 18 bases between them. The CDR3 is 13 amino acids. The germline CDR1 and CDR2 sequences are MDHEN and SYDVKM. The CDR3 sequence: CASSFRSIGGPYF. The CDR3 DNA sequence: TGTGCCAGCAGTTTCAGGTCTATCGGTGGTCCGTACTTC. Filled out from reference TRBV28 and TRBJ2-5, the complete variable domain reads DVKVTQSSRYLVKRTGEKVFLECVQDMDHENMFWYRQDPGLGLRLIYFSYDVKMKEKGDIPEGYSVSREKKERFSLILESASTNQTSMYLCASSFRSIGGPYFGPGTRLLVL.

The chain has TRBV20-1 and TRBJ2-5; perhaps TRBD2 as D (6 bases). Looked up from germline, CDR1 is DFQATT and CDR2 is SNEGSKA (reference sequence). The length of the CDR3 is 12 residues. The V end was cut by 5 bases, the J end by 5 bases, with 12 bases between. Here the CDR3 DNA reads TGCAGTGCTTGGGGGGATCGGGAGACCCAGTACTTC. Translation gives CSAWGDRETQYF.

This clonotype was seen a few times. The chain joins TRBV20-1 to TRBJ2-7; D is uncertain. V shed 3 bases and J shed 2 bases, with 11 bases lying between them. CDR1 and CDR2 (germline): DFQATT, SNEGSKA (reference sequence). This CDR3 spans 13 amino acids. CDR3 sequence: CSASRSGPYEQYF. In DNA, the CDR3 is TGCAGTGCTAGTAGGTCCGGGCCCTACGAGCAGTACTTC.

This clonotype was seen a few times. This rearrangement joins TRBV15 to TRBJ2-1, with D hard to call. The CDR3 extends over 13 amino acids. V was shortened by 4 bases and J by 10 bases, with 14 bases between the two germline ends. Per the germline V gene, CDR1 is LNHNV and CDR2 is YYDKDF (reference sequence). The CDR3, as DNA: TGTGCCACCAGCAAAGACTTATCGATGGAGCAGTTCTTC. Its protein product is CATSKDLSMEQFF.

This clonotype was recorded a few times. The chain carries TRBV4-3 and TRBJ2-6; D is uncertain. From germline, CDR1 is LGHNA and CDR2 YSLEER. The CDR3 has 16 residues. V was shortened by 0 bases and J by 4 bases, with 10 bases between the two germline ends. The CDR3 DNA is TGCGCCAGCAGCCAAGATTCGGGTGGCGGGGCCAACGTCCTGACTTTC. Translation gives CASSQDSGGGANVLTF.

This clonotype appeared many times. The chain is built from TRBV20-1 and TRBJ2-3; D possibly corresponds to TRBD2 (6 bases). The V and J ends lost 6 bases and 4 bases respectively, with 17 bases between them. The CDR3 has 14 amino acids. Germline V gives CDR1 DFQATT, CDR2 SNEGSKA (reference sequence). The CDR3 nucleotides read TGCAGTGCAAGGACCGGAGGGATGGCAGATACGCAGTATTTT. Translating gives CSARTGGMADTQYF.

V is TRBV5-1 and J is TRBJ1-6; D unclear. V was trimmed by 4 bases and J by 7 bases, leaving 12 bases between them. Germline lookup yields CDR1 SGHRS and CDR2 YFSETQ. The CDR3 extends over 14 amino acids. The CDR3 region is CASSKRFTNSPLHF. CDR3 DNA sequence: TGCGCCAGCAGCAAGCGATTCACGAATTCACCCCTCCACTTT.

Concerning this clonotype itself: Relative to the germline gene, one junction end is altered; a read error may explain this. CDR3 loop: CASSLANPGGNQPQHF. The CDR3 DNA follows: TGTGCCAGCAGCCTAGCGAATCCGGGAGGCAATCAGCCCCAGCATTTT. V and J are TRBV7-2 and TRBJ1-5; D remains ambiguous. This CDR3 is built from 16 residues. Per germline, CDR1 SGHTA and CDR2 FQGNSA.

This clonotype was seen a handful of times. Its ends do not fully match the called genes, so a read error is possible. The chain joins TRBV9 to TRBJ2-7, with 8 positions matching TRBD1. The last part of the DNA fits TRBJ2-4 better; the J call may be wrong. This CDR3 contains 14 residues. Germline V gene lookup returns CDR1 SGDLS and CDR2 YYNGEE. CDR3 nucleotide sequence: TGTGCCAGTAGCGATACAGGGGGGACGGACATTCAGTACTTC. Protein sequence: CASSDTGGTDIQYF.

CDR3 amino acids: CASSPRGLPSYNEQFF. CDR3 coding DNA: TGTGCCAGCAGCCCTCGGGGGCTCCCCTCCTACAATGAGCAGTTCTTC. The V gene is TRBV11-3, the J gene TRBJ2-1; D possibly matches TRBD1 or TRBD2 (6 bases each). V lost 5 bases and J lost 0, with 14 bases in between. CDR1 and CDR2 (germline): SGHNT, YENEEA. The CDR3 runs to 16 residues. Filled out from reference TRBV11-3 and TRBJ2-1, the complete variable domain reads EAGVVQSPRYKIIEKKQPVAFWCNPISGHNTLYWYLQNLGQGPELLIRYENEEAVDDSQLPKDRFSAERLKGVDSTLKIQPAELGDSAVYLCASSPRGLPSYNEQFFGPGTRLTVL.

The sample holds one count of this clonotype. The rearrangement joins TRBV18 to TRBJ2-1, with D perhaps matching TRBD2 (6 bases). The V gene's germline CDR1 is KGHSH and CDR2 LQKENI. V was shortened by 6 bases and J by 6 bases, with 18 bases between the two germline ends. The CDR3 loop spans 15 amino acids. The CDR3 DNA sequence: TGTGCCAGCTCCCCGCTAGCGCAGCGACTCAATGAGCAGTTCTTC. It yields the protein CASSPLAQRLNEQFF.

This clonotype was counted only a few times. The V and J genes are TRBV14 and TRBJ2-3; 10 bases are shared with TRBD2. Germline trimming cut 1 base from V and 3 bases from J; bases unmatched to any gene: 16. This CDR3 is 20 amino acids long. CDR1 is SGHDN, CDR2 FVKESK, per germline. The chain's CDR3 is CASSQGWFASGGGSTDTQYF. The DNA for the CDR3 is TGTGCCAGCAGCCAAGGATGGTTCGCTAGCGGGGGAGGATCGACAGATACGCAGTATTTT.

This clonotype has more than one count but fewer than ten. The chain recombines TRBV27 with TRBJ2-1; D not resolved. Per germline, CDR1 MNHEY and CDR2 SMNVEV (reference sequence). The CDR3 covers 13 residues. V shed 6 bases and J shed 6 bases, with 12 bases lying between them. In nucleotides, the CDR3 is TGTGCCAGCAGCCCCGGTAGGGCCAATGAGCAGTTCTTC. Encoded protein: CASSPGRANEQFF.

This clonotype was recorded many times. The V call is TRBV7-2, the J call TRBJ2-5; D is ambiguous. The J call may be in error: the DNA end matches TRBJ2-7 better. This CDR3 has 13 residues. Germline lookup yields CDR1 SGHTA and CDR2 FQGNSA. The CDR3 DNA is TGTGCCAGCAGCTTAGGCCTAGTAGGCGAGCAGTACTTC. Encoded protein: CASSLGLVGEQYF.

The chain combines TRBV15 with TRBJ1-2; no definite D call. V lost 0 bases to trimming and J lost 3 bases, with 8 bases between them. In germline, CDR1 is LNHNV, CDR2 YYDKDF (reference sequence). CDR3 size: 14 residues. CDR3 amino acids: CATSRDQVDYGYTF. The CDR3 DNA reads as TGTGCCACCAGCAGAGATCAGGTTGACTATGGCTACACCTTC.

This sequence joins TRBV12-3 or TRBV12-4 and TRBJ2-3; D unclear. The CDR3 runs to 14 residues. Trimming shortened V by 6 bases and J by 0 bases, and 10 bases separated the two germline ends. The CDR3 region is CASSPLSSTDTQYF. As DNA, the CDR3 is TGTGCCAGCAGCCCCTTGTCTAGCACAGATACGCAGTATTTT.

This clonotype has a handful of counts. The CDR3 DNA follows: TGTGCCAGCAGTTCCCGACAGGGATGGGAAGAGACCCAGTACTTC. Amino acids: CASSSRQGWEETQYF. This chain connects TRBV6-5 to TRBJ2-5, with 7 bases matching TRBD1. J was trimmed by 3 bases and V by 4 bases; bases with no gene match: 8. The CDR3 totals 15 residues. Per the germline V gene, CDR1 is MNHEY and CDR2 is SVGAGI.

About this clonotype: This may be a read error: a much more frequent sequence differs by one nucleotide. This chain uses TRBV7-6 with TRBJ2-1; the D is unclear. This CDR3 region has 15 residues. CDR1 and CDR2 from the germline V gene are SGHVS and FNYEAQ. CDR3 DNA: TGTGCCAGCAGCTTATTTGCGAGCTCCTACAGTGAGCAGTTCTTC. Translated, it gives CASSLFASSYSEQFF. Together with reference TRBV7-6 and TRBJ2-1, the CDR3 gives the full variable domain: GAGVSQSPRYKVTKRGQDVALRCDPISGHVSLYWYRQALGQGPEFLTYFNYEAQQDKSGLPNDRFSAERPEGSISTLTIQRTEQRDSAMYRCASSLFASSYSEQFFGPGTRLTVL.

The chain has TRBV5-1 and TRBJ2-5; 10 nucleotides line up with TRBD2. This CDR3 is 17 amino acids long. V dropped 4 bases and J dropped 1; count of bases not matched to a gene: 10. Germline assignment: CDR1 SGHRS and CDR2 YFSETQ. For the CDR3, the DNA is TGCGCCAGCAGCGCCTCAGCCCTAGCGGGGGCCCAAGAGACCCAGTACTTC. As protein: CASSASALAGAQETQYF.

This clonotype showed up just once. This clone may be a read error of a much larger clone one base away. The rearrangement links TRBV7-2 to TRBJ2-3; D possibly corresponds to TRBD2 (5 bases). Germline CDR1 SGHTA, CDR2 FQGNSA. The length of the CDR3 is 16 residues. The CDR3 sequence is CASSLGSGIGSDAQYF. CDR3 nucleotides: TGTGCCAGCAGCTTAGGGTCGGGAATTGGCTCAGATGCGCAGTATTTT.

The V and J genes are TRBV2 and TRBJ2-7; D gene unclear. The V gene's germline CDR1 is SNHLY and CDR2 FYNNEI. The germline V and J ends were trimmed by 4 bases and 3 bases, with 7 bases remaining between them. The CDR3 runs to 12 residues. The CDR3, as DNA: TGTGCCAGCAGTGCTGGTTACTACGAGCAGTACTTC. The encoded protein is CASSAGYYEQYF.

The J gene is TRBJ1-2, the V gene TRBV20-1; TRBD1 is a possible D gene (6 bases). The ends were cut back, 1 base at V and 4 bases at J, with 13 bases in the middle. This CDR3 is 14 amino acids long. Germline-derived CDR1 and CDR2 are DFQATT and SNEGSKA (reference sequence). The DNA of the CDR3 is TGCAGTGCTAGAGTAGACGGGGGCGGCTATGGCTACACCTTC. Translated, it gives CSARVDGGGYGYTF.